Following are 9 T cell receptor beta chains from one sample sequenced in a study of blood T cell repertoires in COVID-19. Profiling relied on immunoSEQ multiplex PCR, and the TCRdb table lists in-frame clones only, not all of them. The data hold over 150,000 clones, with more than 90% observed a single time. Sequenced sample: peripheral blood. The receptors shown here come from a man aged 50 to 60 with acute or convalescent COVID-19.

The J gene is TRBJ1-5, the V gene TRBV6-5, with D hard to call. CDR3 length equals 13 residues. Germline CDR1 is MNHEY and CDR2 is SVGAGI. V lost 8 bases and J lost 1, with 9 bases in between. Here the CDR3 reads CASGSESNQPQHF. CDR3 bases: TGTGCCAGCGGCTCGGAGAGCAATCAGCCCCAGCATTTT.

This chain uses TRBV11-2 with TRBJ2-1, with 7 bases identical to TRBD2. In germline, CDR1 is SGHAT, CDR2 FQNNGV. Trimming cost V 7 bases and J 0 bases; bases outside gene matches: 9. The CDR3 has 16 amino acids. The CDR3 protein is CASTQRGVLSYNEQFF. Written as DNA, the CDR3 is TGTGCCAGCACCCAACGGGGGGTCCTCTCCTACAATGAGCAGTTCTTC. Full variable domain (remainder filled in from reference TRBV11-2 and TRBJ2-1): EAGVAQSPRYKIIEKRQSVAFWCNPISGHATLYWYQQILGQGPKLLIQFQNNGVVDDSQLPKDRFSAERLKGVDSTLKIQPAKLEDSAVYLCASTQRGVLSYNEQFFGPGTRLTVL.

The genes are TRBV6-2 or TRBV6-3 and TRBJ2-3; 10 nucleotides match TRBD2. This CDR3 has 19 amino acids. Per germline, CDR1 MNHEY and CDR2 SVGEGT. J gave up 2 bases and V 5 bases, and 16 bases lay outside the gene matches. CDR3 DNA sequence: TGTGCCAGCAGTAACCCTTTACCCCCTAGCGGGGGATACACAGATACGCAGTATTTT. Residues: CASSNPLPPSGGYTDTQYF.

This chain uses TRBV6-6 with TRBJ1-5; tentatively, D is TRBD1 (5 bases). CDR1 and CDR2 (germline): MNHNY, SVGAGI (reference sequence). V was trimmed by 6 bases and J by 7 bases, leaving 16 bases between them. CDR3 size: 14 residues. CDR3: CASSNAGDRQPQHF. The CDR3 coding sequence is TGTGCCAGCAGCAACGCGGGGGACCGGCAGCCCCAGCATTTT.

The chain uses TRBV20-1 and TRBJ2-1; 9 positions match TRBD2. Germline assignment: CDR1 DFQATT and CDR2 SNEGSKA (reference sequence). The CDR3 spans 15 residues. V dropped 3 bases and J dropped 6; count of bases not matched to a gene: 9. DNA of the CDR3: TGCAGTGCTAGTGGAGGCGTTAGCGGGAGCAATGAGCAGTTCTTC. It is translated as CSASGGVSGSNEQFF.

The rearrangement links TRBV2 to TRBJ2-7; maybe TRBD1 (5 bases). Germline V gene lookup returns CDR1 SNHLY and CDR2 FYNNEI. Deletions cut 2 bases from V and 4 bases from J, with 9 bases between. The CDR3 has 13 residues. CDR3 residues: CASSESRGYEQYF. DNA for the CDR3: TGTGCCAGCAGTGAATCTAGGGGATACGAGCAGTACTTC.

The chain carries TRBV19 and TRBJ2-1, with TRBD2 matching over 8 bases. Germline V gene lookup returns CDR1 LNHDA and CDR2 SQIVND (reference sequence). V trimming: 7 bases; J trimming: 9 bases; junction bases outside the gene matches: 8. This CDR3 contains 13 residues. CDR3 protein: CASMAVAGGEQFF. The CDR3 coding sequence is TGTGCCAGTATGGCCGTTGCGGGGGGTGAGCAGTTCTTC.

The J gene is TRBJ1-5, the V gene TRBV28, with a possible D match to TRBD1 (6 bases). V was shortened by 6 bases and J by 11 bases, with 20 bases between the two germline ends. CDR1 and CDR2 (germline): MDHEN, SYDVKM. This CDR3 has 14 amino acids. The CDR3 protein is CASSLTGPIQTQHF. DNA for the CDR3: TGTGCCAGCAGCTTGACAGGTCCGATACAGACCCAGCATTTT.

The chain couples TRBV28 to TRBJ1-5, with TRBD1 identical over 7 bases. From germline, CDR1 is MDHEN and CDR2 SYDVKM. Trimming took 8 bases from V and 3 from J; bases not matched to a gene: 4. The CDR3 is made up of 13 amino acids. The CDR3: CASGDSLNQPQHF. The CDR3 bases are TGTGCCAGCGGGGACAGTCTCAATCAGCCCCAGCATTTT. Full variable domain (remainder filled in from reference TRBV28 and TRBJ1-5): DVKVTQSSRYLVKRTGEKVFLECVQDMDHENMFWYRQDPGLGLRLIYFSYDVKMKEKGDIPEGYSVSREKKERFSLILESASTNQTSMYLCASGDSLNQPQHFGDGTRLSIL.